A selection of T cell receptor beta chains follows, all from one sample in a study of cytomegalovirus exposure and HLA in healthy donors. Repertoires were generated with immunoSEQ multiplex PCR, while TCRdb's copy carries only in-frame clones and drops some. Of roughly 40,000 clones in the sample, 75% to 85% were seen once. The sample was PBMCs. These receptors were taken from a woman aged 40-49 years in good health and CMV-seronegative. CDR3s include the opening cysteine and the closing phenylalanine or tryptophan. Each record gives: D gene, J gene, clone size, V gene, CDR3 DNA, CDR3 protein. A D gene is named only where the DNA matches it firmly. Clone size is not always given. Where it is, it says once, few, many or a class for expanded clones.

TRBD1 TRBJ1-3 - TRBV6-6 TGTGCCAGCAGTTACCCGACAGGGGAGTCTGGAAACACCATATATTTT CASSYPTGESGNTIYF
- TRBJ1-1 - TRBV7-9 TGTGCCAGCAGCTCTAGAGCTGCGTCCGGCACTGAAGCTTTCTTT CASSSRAASGTEAFF
- TRBJ1-1 - TRBV4-1 TGCGCCAGCAGCCAAAGAGGAGAGGGATCCACTGAAGCTTTCTTT CASSQRGEGSTEAFF
TRBD1 TRBJ2-4 few TRBV7-9 TGTGCCAGCAGCTTACCCCTCGACAGGGCGAGGAACATTCAGTACTTC CASSLPLDRARNIQYF
TRBD1 TRBJ1-5 once TRBV7-8 TGTGCCAGCAGCACTAGGGACAGCCCTTATATGAGCAATCAGCCCCAGCATTTT CASSTRDSPYMSNQPQHF
TRBD1 TRBJ1-6 few TRBV4-3 TGCGCCAGCAGCCAATGGGGACAGGGGAGCTCACCCCTCCACTTT CASSQWGQGSSPLHF
- TRBJ2-3 once TRBV4-3 TGCGCCAGCAGCCTACTACTAACCCCCGAAGATACGCAGTATTTT CASSLLLTPEDTQYF
TRBD1 TRBJ1-2 - TRBV15 TGTGCCACCAGCAGAGAGCCCCGTGTGACAGGGAATGGCTACACCTTC CATSREPRVTGNGYTF
- TRBJ1-2 once TRBV4-3 TGCGCCAGCAGCCAATCAAGGTTTCGGGATTTGAATGGCTACACCTTC CASSQSRFRDLNGYTF
- TRBJ1-3 - TRBV7-2 TGTGCCAGCAGCTTAGGGTGGGGAGCTGGAAACACCATATATTTT CASSLGWGAGNTIYF
TRBD1 TRBJ1-6 - TRBV6-1 TGTGCCAGCAGTGAAGGGACAGGGGGAACAGGATCACCCCTCCACTTT CASSEGTGGTGSPLHF
- TRBJ1-2 few TRBV2 TGTGCCAGCTTGAGGAGGAACTATGGCTACACCTTC CASLRRNYGYTF
- TRBJ2-1 - TRBV7-8 TGTGCCAGCAGCTTCGACAGCCGTGAGCAGTTCTTC CASSFDSREQFF
TRBD1 TRBJ2-7 once TRBV5-1 TGCGCCAGCAGCTTGGGGACAGGGTTTTACGAGCAGTACTTC CASSLGTGFYEQYF
- TRBJ2-7 - TRBV4-1 TGCGCCAGCAGCCAAAAGACTAGGTTTGCCTACGAGCAGTACTTC CASSQKTRFAYEQYF
- TRBJ1-4 few TRBV5-1 TGCGCCAGCAGCTTGACGGGGGAGGTGGATGAAAAACTGTTTTTT CASSLTGEVDEKLFF
- TRBJ1-1 few TRBV6-5 TGTGCCAGCAGTCCCGGGTCGAACACTGAAGCTTTCTTT CASSPGSNTEAFF
TRBD1 TRBJ1-2 - TRBV7-9 TGTGCCAGCAGCAGAGACAGGGATGGCTACACCTTC CASSRDRDGYTF
TRBD2 TRBJ2-5 few TRBV6-1 TGTGCCAGCAGTGAAATGTTTAGCGGGGGGGCCGGGGAGACCCAGTACTTC CASSEMFSGGAGETQYF
- TRBJ1-2 - TRBV13 TGTGCCAGCAGCTTAGCTGTCCAGGGCGTCTATGGCTACACCTTC CASSLAVQGVYGYTF
- TRBJ1-3 - TRBV4-1 TGCGCCAGCAGCCCGGCCTCCAGCGGTTCTGGAAACACCATATATTTT CASSPASSGSGNTIYF
TRBD1 TRBJ1-1 few TRBV2 TGTGCCAGCACCCGGGACAGAGAGACTGAAGCTTTCTTT CASTRDRETEAFF